This entry lists 20 T cell receptor beta chains sequenced from one sample in a study of technical replicates of blood from several donors. The data were produced by immunoSEQ multiplex PCR, yet TCRdb's version contains in-frame clones alone and is incomplete. This table has 60,000 to 85,000 clones, about 91% appearing once. The specimen was T cells isolated from PBMCs. These receptors were taken from a human donor in good health.

The chain combines TRBV28 with TRBJ2-3; 8 bases agree with TRBD2. V was pared by 6 bases and J by 6 bases, with 14 bases of the junction left unmatched. Germline loops: CDR1 MDHEN, CDR2 SYDVKM. There are 16 residues in the CDR3. In nucleotides, the CDR3 is TGTGCCAGCAGGACACCGGGGGGGGCTAGTATGGATACGCAGTATTTT. This codes for CASRTPGGASMDTQYF.

The chain uses TRBV5-1 and TRBJ2-1; 9 nucleotides line up with TRBD2. Trimming cost V 5 bases and J 9 bases; bases outside gene matches: 12. This CDR3 is built from 15 residues. The germline V gene encodes CDR1 SGHRS and CDR2 YFSETQ. CDR3 sequence: CASSLRLAEVAEQFF. The CDR3, as DNA: TGCGCCAGCAGTTTGAGACTAGCGGAAGTGGCTGAGCAGTTCTTC. The entire variable domain, with the rest obtained from reference TRBV5-1 and TRBJ2-1, is as follows: KAGVTQTPRYLIKTRGQQVTLSCSPISGHRSVSWYQQTPGQGLQFLFEYFSETQRNKGNFPGRFSGRQFSNSRSEMNVSTLELGDSALYLCASSLRLAEVAEQFFGPGTRLTVL.

This rearrangement joins TRBV29-1 to TRBJ1-3; D is perhaps TRBD1 (6 bases). CDR3 size: 13 residues. V lost 7 bases to trimming and J lost 2 bases, with 12 bases between them. Germline values: CDR1 SQVTM, CDR2 ANQGSEA. The CDR3 sequence: CSAGQSTGNTIYF. In DNA form, the CDR3 reads TGCAGCGCCGGACAGTCAACTGGAAACACCATATATTTT.

The V call is TRBV4-1, the J call TRBJ2-7, with TRBD1 matching over 8 bases. The CDR3 length is 12 residues. V was pared by 4 bases and J by 6 bases, with 2 bases of the junction left unmatched. CDR1 is MGHRA and CDR2 is YSYEKL in the germline V gene. The CDR3, as DNA: TGCGCCAGCAGCCTTACAGGGGGCGAGCAGTACTTC. Translating gives CASSLTGGEQYF.

This chain links TRBV2 with TRBJ1-1; the match to TRBD1 covers 8 bases. V was clipped by 5 bases and J by 3 bases; unmatched bases: 11. Per the germline V gene, CDR1 is SNHLY and CDR2 is FYNNEI. This CDR3 is built from 16 residues. As DNA, the CDR3 is TGTGCCAGCAGTTATTCCCAGGACAGGGACGACACTGAAGCTTTCTTT. It specifies CASSYSQDRDDTEAFF.

CDR3 sequence reads: CSVEYPNRGNTYEQYF. In nucleotides, the CDR3 is TGCAGCGTTGAATACCCCAACAGGGGCAATACCTACGAGCAGTACTTC. The genes are TRBV29-1 and TRBJ2-7; 7 nucleotides agree with TRBD1. This CDR3 spans 16 amino acids. V gave up 2 bases and J gave up 2 bases; unmatched junction bases: 12. Germline CDR1 SQVTM, CDR2 ANQGSEA.

The rearrangement joins TRBV27 to TRBJ2-3; TRBD1 might be the D (5 bases). The CDR3 covers 14 residues. V lost 3 bases and J 5 bases, leaving 12 bases between the germline ends. Germline V gene sequence: CDR1 MNHEY, CDR2 SMNVEV (reference sequence). CDR3 in amino acids: CASSFRQGLDTQYF. In DNA form, the CDR3 reads TGTGCCAGCAGTTTTCGGCAGGGCCTAGATACGCAGTATTTT.

The rearrangement joins TRBV6-1 to TRBJ2-1; 11 bases align to TRBD2. The J segment lost 10 bases and the V segment lost 4 bases, leaving 6 bases of the junction unmatched. There are 14 residues in the CDR3. Germline CDR1 reads MNHNS; CDR2 reads SASEGT. CDR3 amino acids: CASSVLAGDREQFF. The CDR3 DNA follows: TGTGCCAGCAGTGTACTAGCGGGAGATAGGGAGCAGTTCTTC.

The rearrangement uses TRBV5-6 and TRBJ2-7; D may be TRBD2 (6 bases). The ends were cut back, 0 bases at V and 3 bases at J, with 10 bases in the middle. CDR3 length: 14 amino acids. Germline-derived CDR1 and CDR2 are SGHDT and YYEEEE. The CDR3 DNA follows: TGTGCCAGCAGCTTGGCCAATAGCGGCTACGAGCAGTACTTC. It yields the protein CASSLANSGYEQYF.

The genes are TRBV7-9 and TRBJ2-7; TRBD1 might be the D (6 bases). Germline assignment: CDR1 SEHNR and CDR2 FQNEAQ (reference sequence). The CDR3 extends over 15 amino acids. Trimming stripped 6 bases from V and 1 base from J, with 16 bases between. CDR3 coding DNA: TGTGCCAGCAGTTTTCTGGGGGCGGAGTCCTACGAGCAGTACTTC. Residues: CASSFLGAESYEQYF.

The chain has TRBV29-1 and TRBJ1-1, with 7 positions matching TRBD1. The V segment lost 7 bases and the J segment 4 bases; nucleotides outside the gene matches: 6. The CDR3 extends over 12 amino acids. CDR1 is SQVTM, CDR2 ANQGSEA, per germline. The CDR3 DNA sequence: TGCAGCGCCTTAGACAGGGTCACTGAAGCTTTCTTT. This translates into CSALDRVTEAFF.

The rearrangement links TRBV10-3 to TRBJ1-3; D is unresolved. Germline values: CDR1 ENHRY, CDR2 SYGVKD. Trimming stripped 0 bases from V and 2 bases from J, with 11 bases between. This CDR3 spans 16 amino acids. CDR3 DNA: TGTGCCATCAGTGAGTCGTTCGGGGTCCCTGGAAACACCATATATTTT. The encoded protein is CAISESFGVPGNTIYF.

The chain uses TRBV18 and TRBJ1-5; TRBD1 might be the D (5 bases). The V end was cut by 3 bases, the J end by 7 bases, with 10 bases between. This CDR3 comprises 13 residues. Germline values: CDR1 KGHSH, CDR2 LQKENI. CDR3: CASSPEGTQPQHF. The CDR3 DNA sequence: TGTGCCAGCTCACCGGAGGGGACGCAGCCCCAGCATTTT.

The rearrangement joins TRBV7-8 to TRBJ1-3; no clear D. Germline-derived CDR1 and CDR2 are SGHVS and FQNEAQ. This CDR3 contains 17 residues. Trimming took 1 base from V and 0 from J, leaving 13 bases between them. The CDR3 is CASSLGGGPSSGNTIYF. CDR3 DNA sequence: TGTGCCAGCAGCTTAGGAGGCGGCCCCAGCTCTGGAAACACCATATATTTT.

The rearrangement links TRBV5-6 to TRBJ2-2; 8 bases line up with TRBD1. The CDR3 spans 14 residues. V lost 7 bases and J lost 3; bases outside the gene matches: 5. Germline lookup yields CDR1 SGHDT and CDR2 YYEEEE. The CDR3 region is CASREGQDTGELFF. CDR3 sequence (DNA): TGTGCCAGCCGCGAGGGACAGGACACCGGGGAGCTGTTTTTT.

The V call is TRBV30, the J call TRBJ2-4; 7 positions agree with TRBD1. CDR1 and CDR2 (germline): GTSNPN, SVGIG (reference sequence). This CDR3 is 12 amino acids long. With 8 bases clipped from V and 5 bases from J, the junction kept 6 bases outside the gene matches. CDR3 residues: CALTGKENIQYF. The CDR3 DNA sequence: TGTGCCCTGACAGGGAAAGAAAACATTCAGTACTTC.

The chain has TRBV29-1 and TRBJ2-4; 10 positions match TRBD1. The CDR3 sequence is 15 residues long. From germline, CDR1 is SQVTM and CDR2 ANQGSEA. Trimming took 6 bases from V and 1 from J; bases not matched to a gene: 6. Written as DNA, the CDR3 is TGCAGCGTGGCCGGGACAGGGGACGCCAAAAACATTCAGTACTTC. Translated, it gives CSVAGTGDAKNIQYF.

The V and J genes are TRBV29-1 and TRBJ2-3; 7 nucleotides match TRBD1. CDR1 SQVTM and CDR2 ANQGSEA come from the germline V gene. CDR3 length: 13 amino acids. The CDR3 loop reads CRATGSSTDTQYF. CDR3 bases: TGCAGAGCGACAGGGTCTAGCACAGATACGCAGTATTTT.

V and J are TRBV29-1 and TRBJ2-3; the D is unclear. Germline V gene data show CDR1 as SQVTM and CDR2 as ANQGSEA. This CDR3 is 12 amino acids long. The V end was cut by 3 bases, the J end by 2 bases, with 6 bases between. The CDR3 region is CSVEESTDTQYF. The CDR3 region has the DNA TGCAGCGTTGAGGAGTCCACAGATACGCAGTATTTT.

The chain uses TRBV7-9 and TRBJ2-7; D perhaps matches TRBD1 (6 bases). Trimming took off 10 bases at V and 4 bases at J, with 14 bases between the two ends. Germline loops: CDR1 SEHNR, CDR2 FQNEAQ (reference sequence). This CDR3 spans 12 amino acids. This CDR3 reads CATRDTSYEQYF. The CDR3 nucleotides read TGTGCCACCCGGGACACATCATACGAGCAGTACTTC.